These 11 T cell receptor beta chains were sequenced from one sample in a study of shared clonotypes between healthy human individuals (dated by TCRdb to the early 2020s). The library was obtained by the immunoSEQ multiplex PCR assay. TCRdb retrieved this table from immuneACCESS and kept in-frame rearrangements only. Not all clones are present; in checked studies, unresolved V genes account for under half, and no reason is known for the remainder. The sample records a few hundred thousand clones, around 76% of which are singletons. In total, the top ten clones hold more than 10% of the sample. The sequenced material came from PBMCs. The receptors derive from a woman in her 40s in good health. Some clones in this sample may be carry-over from other donors' samples.

The chain links TRBV14 to TRBJ2-4, with TRBD2 identical over 9 bases. Germline assignment: CDR1 SGHDN and CDR2 FVKESK. J was trimmed by 1 base and V by 3 bases; bases with no gene match: 4. The CDR3 consists of 16 residues. The CDR3 region is CASSQASGNAKNIQYF. Here the CDR3 DNA reads TGTGCCAGCAGCCAGGCTAGCGGGAACGCCAAAAACATTCAGTACTTC.

As for this clone: Only one base separates this from a far larger clonotype, so it likely reflects a read error. Other DNA sequences within the sample encode an identical CDR3. V usage is TRBV30 and J usage is TRBJ1-5; D perhaps matches TRBD1 (5 bases). The length of the CDR3 is 13 residues. V lost 0 bases and J 7 bases, leaving 10 bases between the germline ends. Germline V gives CDR1 GTSNPN, CDR2 SVGIG (reference sequence). The CDR3 coding sequence is TGTGCCTGGAGTGTGCTTGGGGACCAGCCCCAGCATTTT. It yields the protein CAWSVLGDQPQHF.

The V call is TRBV27, the J call TRBJ2-1, with 12 bases lining up with TRBD2. CDR1 is MNHEY, CDR2 SMNVEV, per germline (reference sequence). The CDR3 length is 16 residues. Trimming removed 5 bases from V and 4 bases from J; junction bases left unmatched: 6. CDR3 nucleotides: TGTGCCAGCAGTCAATTGACTAGCGGGGGATACAATGAGCAGTTCTTC. Its translation is CASSQLTSGGYNEQFF.

The gene calls are TRBV15 and TRBJ1-4; D remains unclear. This CDR3 has 14 amino acids. Germline-derived CDR1 and CDR2 are LNHNV and YYDKDF (reference sequence). Trimming took off 0 bases at V and 4 bases at J, with 6 bases between the two ends. The CDR3 region has the DNA TGTGCCACCAGCAGAGATGGCCGTAATGAAAAACTGTTTTTT. As protein: CATSRDGRNEKLFF.

There are a few counts of this clone. At one of its ends the junction is not consistent with the germline gene, which may arise from a read error. The chain carries TRBV28 and TRBJ2-2, with TRBD2 matching 11 bases. The V gene's germline CDR1 is MDHEN and CDR2 SYDVKM. The length of the CDR3 is 14 residues. The CDR3 DNA reads as TGCGCCAGTTACACTAGCGGGAGTGCCGGGGAGCTGTTTTTT. Residues: CASYTSGSAGELFF.

As to this clone: With only one base between it and a far larger clone, this is likely a read error. Different DNA sequences within this sample yield the same CDR3. The rearrangement joins TRBV30 to TRBJ1-1; D uncertain. Germline loops: CDR1 GTSNPN, CDR2 SVGIG (reference sequence). The CDR3 extends over 13 amino acids. CDR3 DNA: TGTGCCTGGAGTGTACCCGCCCAACCTGAGGCTTTCTTT. Protein sequence: CAWSVPAQPEAFF.

The chain combines TRBV21-1 with TRBJ2-7. TRBV21-1 is a known pseudogene. The CDR3 is 14 amino acids. Here the CDR3 reads CAFYGFQFSYEQYF. The CDR3 DNA reads as TGTGCCTTCTATGGGTTCCAATTCTCCTACGAGCAGTACTTC.

The chain recombines TRBV19 with TRBJ1-2; D uncertain. This CDR3 has 14 residues. In germline, CDR1 is LNHDA, CDR2 SQIVND (reference sequence). V was shortened by 2 bases and J by 4 bases, with 11 bases between the two germline ends. This CDR3 is CASSIQNRGYGYTF. The DNA for the CDR3 is TGTGCCAGTAGTATACAAAACCGGGGCTATGGCTACACCTTC.

Note on this clone: Other nucleotide sequences in the sample specify the same CDR3. This sequence joins TRBV7-9 and TRBJ1-5; the D is unclear. Germline V gene data show CDR1 as SEHNR and CDR2 as FQNEAQ (reference sequence). The CDR3 runs to 12 residues. V was shortened by 0 bases and J by 7 bases, with 4 bases between the two germline ends. The CDR3 DNA follows: TGTGCCAGCAGCTTAGCCGACCAGCCCCAGCATTTT. It is translated as CASSLADQPQHF.

At least ten counts were recorded for this clone. This chain connects TRBV6-1 to TRBJ2-1; 9 bases are a match to TRBD1. V was pared by 2 bases and J by 8 bases, with 7 bases of the junction left unmatched. Germline CDR1 and CDR2: MNHNS and SASEGT. The CDR3 loop spans 15 amino acids. The CDR3 sequence is CASSELTGGVDEQFF. CDR3 sequence (DNA): TGTGCCAGCAGTGAACTCACAGGGGGCGTGGATGAGCAGTTCTTC.

The gene calls are TRBV6-5 and TRBJ2-7, with D perhaps TRBD1 or TRBD2 (5 bases each). The germline CDR1 and CDR2 sequences are MNHEY and SVGAGI. The CDR3 has 16 residues. Trimming took 0 bases from V and 1 from J, leaving 13 bases between them. CDR3 in DNA: TGTGCCAGCAGTTACTCACAGGAGCGGCTGTCCTACGAGCAGTACTTC. This gives the protein CASSYSQERLSYEQYF.